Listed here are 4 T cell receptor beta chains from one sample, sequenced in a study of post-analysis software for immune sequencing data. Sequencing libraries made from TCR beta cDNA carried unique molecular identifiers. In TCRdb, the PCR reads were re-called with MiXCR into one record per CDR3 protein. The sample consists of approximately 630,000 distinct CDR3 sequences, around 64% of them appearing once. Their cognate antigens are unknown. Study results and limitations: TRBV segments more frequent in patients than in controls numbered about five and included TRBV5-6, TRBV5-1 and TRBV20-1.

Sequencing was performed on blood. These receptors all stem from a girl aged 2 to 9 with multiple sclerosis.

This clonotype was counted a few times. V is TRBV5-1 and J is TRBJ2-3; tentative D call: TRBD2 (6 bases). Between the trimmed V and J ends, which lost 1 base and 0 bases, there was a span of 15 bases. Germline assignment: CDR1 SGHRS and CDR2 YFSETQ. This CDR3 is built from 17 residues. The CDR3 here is CASSLFGSGVSTDTQYF. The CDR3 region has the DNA TGCGCCAGCAGCTTGTTTGGTAGCGGAGTTAGCACAGATACGCAGTATTTT.

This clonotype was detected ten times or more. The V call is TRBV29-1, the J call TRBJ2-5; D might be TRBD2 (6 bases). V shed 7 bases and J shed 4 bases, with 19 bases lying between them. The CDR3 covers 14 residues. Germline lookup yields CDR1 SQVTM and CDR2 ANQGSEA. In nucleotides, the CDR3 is TGCAGCGCCCGAAAAATGGGAGGAAGAGAGACCCAGTACTTC. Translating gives CSARKMGGRETQYF.

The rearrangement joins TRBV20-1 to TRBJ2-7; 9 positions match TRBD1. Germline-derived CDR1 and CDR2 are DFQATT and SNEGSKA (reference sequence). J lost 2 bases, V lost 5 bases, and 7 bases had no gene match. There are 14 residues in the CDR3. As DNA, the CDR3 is TGCAGTGCTGAGAGGAGACAGGGGGCCTACGAGCAGTACTTC. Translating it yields CSAERRQGAYEQYF.

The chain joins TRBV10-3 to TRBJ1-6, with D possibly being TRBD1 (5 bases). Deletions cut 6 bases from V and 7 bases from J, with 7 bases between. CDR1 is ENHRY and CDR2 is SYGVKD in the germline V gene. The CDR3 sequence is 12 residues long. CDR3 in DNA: TGTGCCATCAGAGGGGAGAATTCACCCCTCCACTTT. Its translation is CAIRGENSPLHF.